The subject of this entry is one TCR beta chain. It has no known antigen specificity. Base quality data are lacking; no much larger clone is found one base away. The receptor library was made with the immunoSEQ multiplex PCR assay. Alongside multiparametric flow cytometry, deep sequencing of rearranged TCR beta loci was used to profile the T cell repertoires. TCRdb limited this immuneACCESS table to in-frame rearrangements with V and J called. A share of clones is missing; checked studies link under half to unresolved V genes, and the rest is unexplained. The sample table lists about 30,000 clones, approximately 87% of them with a count of one. The top ten hold about 7% of the sample. This record comes from a study of lymphopenia after photon versus proton radiotherapy (dated 2019 in TCRdb). Study-level background: The study compared the immunological effects of photon versus proton radiation therapy in patients with gastrointestinal tumors who developed high-grade lymphopenia. The goal of the study was to characterize the differences between the two radiation modalities in how they affect the immune system. The cohort included about 18 patients with gastrointestinal tumors who developed lymphopenia after receiving either photon or proton therapy. Results the study describes overall, beyond this receptor: Across the cohort, an inverse correlation was found between a larger post-nadir drop in TCR diversity and overall survival time among patients who died. After the lymphocyte count nadir, repertoires from photon-treated patients showed oligoclonal expansion, particularly of CD8+ Temra cells, and this expansion drove the decline in diversity. The survival association was examined only in patients who died, and the authors described better survival with proton therapy as a possibility, not as a demonstrated result. Proton-treated patients stayed relatively stable during treatment, while photon-treated patients lost naive T cells and TCR diversity and gained effector/memory populations.

The germline V end is reduced by 6 bases and the J end by 2 bases; junction bases left unmatched: 9. In the germline V gene, CDR1 corresponds to LGHNA and CDR2 to YSLEER. The CDR3 runs 15 residues from the cysteine to the phenylalanine. The entry retains the CDR3 DNA only, 45 bases that are in frame from base 1. The V gene is TRBV4-3 and the J gene is TRBJ2-7, and 8 bases in between align with TRBD1. The specimen was peripheral blood, collected from a patient treated with photon-based radiotherapy. The receptor was derived from a woman aged 50 to 60 with pancreatic cancer. The CDR3 protein sequence reads: CASRPTLTGAYEQYF. Read as DNA, the sequence is TGCGCCAGCAGACCCACCTTGACAGGGGCCTACGAGCAGTACTTC.